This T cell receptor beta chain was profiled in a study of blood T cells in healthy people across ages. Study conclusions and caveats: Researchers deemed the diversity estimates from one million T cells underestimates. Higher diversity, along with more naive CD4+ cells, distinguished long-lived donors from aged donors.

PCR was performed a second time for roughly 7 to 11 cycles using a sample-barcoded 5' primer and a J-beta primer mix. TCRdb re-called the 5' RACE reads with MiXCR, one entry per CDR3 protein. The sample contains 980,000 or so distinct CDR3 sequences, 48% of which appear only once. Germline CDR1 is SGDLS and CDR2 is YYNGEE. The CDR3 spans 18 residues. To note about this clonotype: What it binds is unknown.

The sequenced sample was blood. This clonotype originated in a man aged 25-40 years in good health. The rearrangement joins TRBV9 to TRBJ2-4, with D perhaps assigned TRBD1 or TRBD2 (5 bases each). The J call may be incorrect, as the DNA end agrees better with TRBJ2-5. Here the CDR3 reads CASSVGFGAGVYQETQYF. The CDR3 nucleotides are TGTGCCAGCAGCGTAGGTTTCGGGGCTGGGGTATATCAAGAGACCCAGTACTTC.